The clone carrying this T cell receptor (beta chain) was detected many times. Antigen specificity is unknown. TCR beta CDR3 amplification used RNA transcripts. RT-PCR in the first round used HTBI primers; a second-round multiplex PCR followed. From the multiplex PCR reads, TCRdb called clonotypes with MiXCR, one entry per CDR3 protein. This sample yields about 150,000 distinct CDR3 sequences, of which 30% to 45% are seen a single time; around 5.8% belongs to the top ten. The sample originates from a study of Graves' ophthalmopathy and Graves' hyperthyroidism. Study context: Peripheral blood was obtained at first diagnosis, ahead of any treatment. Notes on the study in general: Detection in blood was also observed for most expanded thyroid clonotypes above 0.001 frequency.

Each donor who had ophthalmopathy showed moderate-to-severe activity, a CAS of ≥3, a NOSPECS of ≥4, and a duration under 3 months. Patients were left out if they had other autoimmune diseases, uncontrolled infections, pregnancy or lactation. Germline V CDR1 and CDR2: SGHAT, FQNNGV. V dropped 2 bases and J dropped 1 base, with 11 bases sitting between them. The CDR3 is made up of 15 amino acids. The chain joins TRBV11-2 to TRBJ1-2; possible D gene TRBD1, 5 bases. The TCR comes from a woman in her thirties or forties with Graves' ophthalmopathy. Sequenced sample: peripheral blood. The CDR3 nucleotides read TGTGCCAGCAGCTTAAGCACAGGATATAACTATGGCTACACCTTC. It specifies CASSLSTGYNYGYTF. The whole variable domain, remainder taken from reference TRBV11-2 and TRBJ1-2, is EAGVAQSPRYKIIEKRQSVAFWCNPISGHATLYWYQQILGQGPKLLIQFQNNGVVDDSQLPKDRFSAERLKGVDSTLKIQPAKLEDSAVYLCASSLSTGYNYGYTFGSGTRLTVV.